This TCR beta chain comes out of a study of CXCR3-negative and CXCR3-positive naive CD8 T cells (dated 2019 in TCRdb). Study-wide context: In total, 130 million to 150 million TRB reads were obtained, which works out to roughly 1.5 +/- 0.3 million reads per library. Diversity and physicochemical repertoire analyses covered some eleven donors pooled from two independent experiments. For the TRBV-TRBJ cluster analysis, the naive subsets came from 5 donors, while the memory cells came from 3 donors. The investigation overall reported the following: Both naive subsets had comparably high repertoire diversity, while memory CD8+ T cells had much lower repertoire diversity. Freshly isolated PBMCs were used for most assays because CXCR3 expression went down partially after cryopreservation. Within the same donor, TRBV-TRBJ usage looked similar between naive CXCR3-negative and CXCR3-positive cells, but memory cells had distinct patterns. Because surface CD5, which has been linked to self-reactivity in mice, was comparable between naive subsets, TCR interaction strength was also inferred from TRB CDR3 physicochemical properties. TRB CDR3s from CXCR3-positive naive cells showed higher hydrophobicity (lower Kidera factor 4), lower energy, and higher strength and volume indices than CXCR3-negative naive cells.

As concerns this clonotype: Its antigen is unknown.

For each CD8+ T cell subset, flow sorting was done in triplicate, and 250,000 to 300,000 cells per subset went directly into RLT lysis buffer. Naive CD8+ T cells were defined stringently as CD45RO-CCR7+CD27+CD95- to exclude memory contaminants. Peripheral blood mononuclear cells were isolated from buffy coats by standard density gradient centrifugation. Naive CXCR3-negative and CXCR3-positive CD8+ T cells were flow-sorted on a FACSAria III. Total RNA was extracted from sorted cells with an RNeasy Mini Kit. Measured from the cysteine to the phenylalanine, the CDR3 is 14 residues long. No DNA accompanies this entry. The germline V gene yields ENHRY for CDR1 and SYGVKD for CDR2. The instrument given in TCRdb is NextSeq 550. The Human TCR Profiling Kit (MiLaboratory) was used to prepare UMI-labeled 5' RACE TRB cDNA libraries. cDNA synthesis used the entire amount of extracted RNA, and PCR amplification then used the entire amount of cDNA produced. Libraries were prepared in parallel with an identical number of PCR cycles. The authors' pipeline ran thus. With a requirement of at least two reads per UMI, MIGEC and MiXCR extracted about 56,000 +/- 9,600 unique UMI-labeled TRB cDNA molecules per library. On average, around 40,000 +/- 10,000 functional in-frame TRB CDR3 nucleotide clonotypes lacking stop codons were found per library. After each sample was downsampled to 5000 UMI-labeled TRB molecules, VDJtools was used to calculate diversity metrics such as normalized Shannon-Wiener and Chao1. For the central five CDR3 residues, VDJtools calculated physicochemical properties weighted by clonotype size, namely interaction energy, strength, volume and Kidera factor 4. TCRdb reprocessed the reads and lists each CDR3 protein sequence as a single entry, with no DNA. The V and J calls and clone size are TCRdb's, not the authors'. Per the sample table, the count is tens of thousands of distinct CDR3 sequences. The top ten clonotypes cover approximately 0.67% of the sample.

Sequenced input: naive CXCR3+ CD8+ T cells from blood. The cell subset or site label here, explained by the study, means: CD45RO-CCR7+CD27+CD95- naive CD8+ T cells expressing CXCR3 (TNR3+). This TCR was recovered from a human donor in good health. Some clones in this sample may be carry-over from other donors' samples. The chain links TRBV10-3 with TRBJ1-2; TCRdb's D call of TRBD1 is untestable without DNA. CDR3 sequence: CAISGTGKNYGYTF.